This paragraph covers one T cell receptor beta chain sequence. The data were obtained in a study of identical twins. TCRdb analysed the 5' RACE reads with MiXCR anew, one entry per CDR3 protein. The data hold just over 500,000 distinct CDR3 sequences, with about 20% observed a single time. CDR1 and CDR2 (germline): MNHNS, SASEGT. V shed 5 bases, J shed 7 bases, and the junction held 13 bases outside the gene matches. CDR3 length: 15 residues. These same records also appear under a second study, on T cells expressing NK-cell markers. As reported in that work: Among a few donors, these clonotypes also ranked first in the CD3+CD56-NKG2C+ fraction.

The rearrangement joins TRBV6-1 to TRBJ1-2; 7 bases are a match to TRBD1. Source material: CD4+ T cells sorted from blood. This clonotype was sampled from a woman aged 18-30 years in good health. The chain's CDR3 is CASSPSQGSPSGYTF. Written as DNA, the CDR3 is TGTGCCAGCAGTCCATCACAGGGGAGTCCCTCTGGCTACACCTTC.